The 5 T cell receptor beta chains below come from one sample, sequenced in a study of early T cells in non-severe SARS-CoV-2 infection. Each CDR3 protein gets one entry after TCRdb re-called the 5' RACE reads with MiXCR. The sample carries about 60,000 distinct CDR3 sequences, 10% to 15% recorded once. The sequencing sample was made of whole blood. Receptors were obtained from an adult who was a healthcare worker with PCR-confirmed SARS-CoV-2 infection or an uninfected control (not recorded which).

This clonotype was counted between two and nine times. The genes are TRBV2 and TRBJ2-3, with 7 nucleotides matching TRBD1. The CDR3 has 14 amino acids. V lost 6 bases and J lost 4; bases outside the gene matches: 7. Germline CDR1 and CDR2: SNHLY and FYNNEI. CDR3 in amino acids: CASSRQGVPDTQYF. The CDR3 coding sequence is TGTGCCAGCAGCCGACAGGGAGTCCCAGATACGCAGTATTTT.

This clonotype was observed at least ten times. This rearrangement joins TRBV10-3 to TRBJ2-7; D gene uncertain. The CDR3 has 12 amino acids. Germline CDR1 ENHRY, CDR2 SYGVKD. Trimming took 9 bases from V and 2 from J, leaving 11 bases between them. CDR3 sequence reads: CAIARMTYEQYF. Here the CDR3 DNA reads TGTGCCATTGCACGGATGACCTACGAGCAGTACTTC.

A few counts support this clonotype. In nucleotides, the CDR3 is TGTGCCAGCAGTTTCGGACAGGGGTTGAGTCAGACCTACGAGCAGTACTTC. Protein sequence: CASSFGQGLSQTYEQYF. The genes are TRBV27 and TRBJ2-7; 9 bases agree with TRBD1. Germline V CDR1 and CDR2: MNHEY, SMNVEV (reference sequence). Trimming removed 3 bases from V and 2 bases from J; junction bases left unmatched: 11. The CDR3 has 17 residues.

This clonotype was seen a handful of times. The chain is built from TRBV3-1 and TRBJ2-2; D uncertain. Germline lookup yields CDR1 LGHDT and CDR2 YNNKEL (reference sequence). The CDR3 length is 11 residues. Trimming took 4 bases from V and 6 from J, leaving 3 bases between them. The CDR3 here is CASSPSGELFF. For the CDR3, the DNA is TGTGCCAGCAGCCCCTCCGGGGAGCTGTTTTTT.

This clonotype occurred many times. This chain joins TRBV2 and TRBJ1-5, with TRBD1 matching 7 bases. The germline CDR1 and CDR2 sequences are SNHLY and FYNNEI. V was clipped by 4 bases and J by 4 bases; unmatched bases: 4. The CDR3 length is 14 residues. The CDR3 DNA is TGTGCCAGCAGTGGACAGGGAAGGAATCAGCCCCAGCATTTT. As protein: CASSGQGRNQPQHF.